The clone carrying this T cell receptor beta chain was counted ten times or more. This entry comes from a study of regulatory T cells in long-lasting Graves disease. TCR beta libraries were built with iRepertoire HTBI primers and Arm-PCR of CDR3 regions. TCRdb re-analysed the multiplex PCR reads in MiXCR, keeping a single row per CDR3 protein. Of roughly 500,000 distinct CDR3 sequences listed, approximately 12% are singletons. Time point reported: newly diagnosed GD, antithyroid drugs for less than 3 months. RNA isolated from PBMCs was used to make the TCR library. Germline loops: CDR1 SGHRS, CDR2 YFSETQ. The trim removed 0 bases at V and 3 bases at J, leaving 6 bases unmatched. The CDR3 consists of 16 residues. The same data also contributed to another study, on T cells in Graves' hyperthyroidism and ophthalmopathy. In that study: For Graves' hyperthyroidism to be stable, ophthalmopathy could not progress within 18 months.

The clonotype was recovered from a man under 40 with Graves disease. The input for sequencing was peripheral blood mononuclear cells (PBMCs), taken at new diagnosis, from a patient treated with antithyroid drugs. The genes are TRBV5-1 and TRBJ2-3; 8 bases are shared with TRBD2. CDR3 residues: CASSLAEREKTDTQYF. The CDR3 DNA follows: TGCGCCAGCAGCTTGGCCGAGCGGGAGAAGACAGATACGCAGTATTTT.